Each of the 18 T cell receptor beta chains below was sequenced from the same sample in a study of shared clonotypes between healthy human individuals. The assay was immunoSEQ multiplex PCR, and TCRdb's table has in-frame clones only and misses some. The sample holds roughly 2.6 million clones, approximately 92% seen once. Sequences were obtained from naive CD4+ T cells sorted from blood. Subset noted: CD45RA+ positively selected. The origin of the receptors is a man younger than 30 in good health.

The chain links TRBV6-5 to TRBJ1-2; weak D call: TRBD1 (5 bases). Trimming pared 1 base from V and 4 bases from J, leaving 10 bases between. This CDR3 is built from 14 residues. Germline V lookup: CDR1 MNHEY, CDR2 SVGAGI. The CDR3 DNA follows: TGTGCCAGCAGTTACTTGTCAACAGGCTATGGCTACACCTTC. This codes for CASSYLSTGYGYTF.

This sequence joins TRBV6-4 and TRBJ2-7, with 8 bases that match TRBD2. The CDR3 is 13 residues long. V shed 4 bases, J shed 7 bases, and the junction held 6 bases outside the gene matches. In germline, CDR1 is MRHNA, CDR2 SNTAGT. DNA of the CDR3: TGTGCCAGCAGTGTTAGCGGGACGGGGGAGCAGTACTTC. Translating gives CASSVSGTGEQYF.

This sequence joins TRBV5-1 and TRBJ2-7; TRBD2 aligns across 7 bases. V lost 4 bases to trimming and J lost 1 base; unmatched junction nucleotides: 5. The germline CDR1 and CDR2 sequences are SGHRS and YFSETQ. The CDR3 loop spans 14 amino acids. CDR3 nucleotides: TGCGCCAGCAGCGCGGGGGTCGGGTCCTACGAGCAGTACTTC. Translation: CASSAGVGSYEQYF. Full variable domain (rest looked up from reference TRBV5-1 and TRBJ2-7): KAGVTQTPRYLIKTRGQQVTLSCSPISGHRSVSWYQQTPGQGLQFLFEYFSETQRNKGNFPGRFSGRQFSNSRSEMNVSTLELGDSALYLCASSAGVGSYEQYFGPGTRLTVT.

The chain has TRBV28 and TRBJ1-1; weak D call: TRBD1 (6 bases). CDR1 and CDR2 (germline): MDHEN, SYDVKM. Trimming removed 6 bases from V and 2 bases from J, with 19 bases in between. This CDR3 has 16 amino acids. The CDR3 bases are TGTGCCAGCAGCCTTTTGGCCGCAGGGACAAACACTGAAGCTTTCTTT. It specifies CASSLLAAGTNTEAFF.

The J gene is TRBJ1-2, the V gene TRBV28; possibly TRBD1 for D (5 bases). CDR3 size: 12 residues. Trimming pared 6 bases from V and 8 bases from J, leaving 13 bases between. Germline V gene sequence: CDR1 MDHEN, CDR2 SYDVKM. The CDR3 is CASRPSGKGYTF. In DNA form, the CDR3 reads TGTGCCAGCAGGCCTTCAGGGAAAGGCTACACCTTC.

The chain employs TRBV7-9 and TRBJ1-1; 7 bases fit TRBD1. With 5 bases clipped from V and 5 bases from J, the junction kept 8 bases outside the gene matches. There are 14 residues in the CDR3. Germline CDR1 is SEHNR and CDR2 is FQNEAQ (reference sequence). The CDR3 sequence is CASSPATGQTEAFF. The CDR3 DNA reads TGTGCCAGCAGCCCCGCGACAGGGCAAACTGAAGCTTTCTTT.

This clone was found once. The gene calls are TRBV11-2 and TRBJ1-1; D not resolved. V was trimmed by 5 bases and J by 10 bases, leaving 20 bases between them. Germline V CDR1 and CDR2: SGHAT, FQNNGV. The CDR3 has 14 residues. Here the CDR3 reads CASSPLTGSTGAFF. The CDR3 DNA sequence: TGTGCCAGCAGCCCGTTAACTGGTTCTACGGGAGCTTTCTTT.

The chain uses TRBV27 and TRBJ2-7; 10 bases map to TRBD2. V shed 5 bases and J 3 bases; nucleotides not matched to a gene: 10. CDR3 size: 16 residues. Germline assignment: CDR1 MNHEY and CDR2 SMNVEV (reference sequence). CDR3 region: CASSLAGAGGLYEQYF. CDR3 bases: TGTGCCAGCAGTCTCGCTGGAGCGGGAGGGCTCTACGAGCAGTACTTC.

The chain joins TRBV21-1 to TRBJ2-7. TRBV21-1 is a pseudogene. The CDR3 sequence is 16 residues long. This CDR3 is CASSKASASRPYEQYF. The DNA for the CDR3 is TGTGCCAGCAGCAAAGCGAGTGCCAGTCGTCCCTACGAGCAGTACTTC.

Comments on this clone: Different DNA sequences within this sample yield the same CDR3. The CDR3 loop reads CSALINNEQFF. The CDR3 region has the DNA TGCAGTGCCTTGATTAACAATGAGCAGTTCTTC. V gene TRBV20-1 combines with J gene TRBJ2-1, with D hard to call. Per the germline V gene, CDR1 is DFQATT and CDR2 is SNEGSKA (reference sequence). Trimming left V 6 bases short and J 5 bases short, with 8 bases between. The CDR3 extends over 11 amino acids.

J is TRBJ2-7 and V is TRBV29-1; 9 bases agree with TRBD2. Losses at the gene ends were 6 bases for V and 4 bases for J; bases not matched to a gene: 7. CDR3 length: 13 amino acids. Per germline, CDR1 SQVTM and CDR2 ANQGSEA. CDR3 residues: CSVDGTSRYEQYF. CDR3 nucleotides: TGCAGCGTGGACGGGACTAGCAGATACGAGCAGTACTTC.

The V gene is TRBV6-5, the J gene TRBJ2-1; maybe TRBD1 (5 bases). This CDR3 contains 16 residues. Germline values: CDR1 MNHEY, CDR2 SVGAGI. V was trimmed by 0 bases and J by 3 bases, leaving 12 bases between them. The CDR3 nucleotides read TGTGCCAGCAGTTACTCGCCAGGGCTGTTCTACAATGAGCAGTTCTTC. Its protein product is CASSYSPGLFYNEQFF.

The J gene is TRBJ1-4, the V gene TRBV12-2. TRBV12-2 is shown as a pseudogene. This CDR3 spans 15 amino acids. CDR3 in amino acids: CASRHGGQINEKLFF. In DNA, the CDR3 is TGTGCAAGTCGCCACGGAGGGCAGATTAATGAAAAACTGTTTTTT.

A note on this clone: The identical CDR3 is also encoded by other nucleotide sequences in the sample. The V call is TRBV6-6, the J call TRBJ1-3; D unresolved. CDR3 length: 14 residues. Trimming took off 0 bases at V and 7 bases at J, with 10 bases between the two ends. Germline V gene data show CDR1 as MNHNY and CDR2 as SVGAGI (reference sequence). The CDR3 DNA follows: TGTGCCAGCAGTTACTCAGGGAGCGGGAACACCATATATTTT. It is translated as CASSYSGSGNTIYF.

This chain connects TRBV6-6 to TRBJ1-5; a weak D match, TRBD1 (6 bases). This CDR3 spans 12 amino acids. Per the germline V gene, CDR1 is MNHNY and CDR2 is SVGAGI (reference sequence). The ends were cut back, 2 bases at V and 12 bases at J, with 11 bases in the middle. In DNA, the CDR3 is TGTGCCAGCAGTTACCCTGACAGGAGCCAGCATTTT. This gives the protein CASSYPDRSQHF.

A note on this clone: Other DNA variants within this sample encode the same CDR3. The rearrangement joins TRBV30 to TRBJ2-5; TRBD2 matches 12 bases. The CDR3 loop spans 15 amino acids. Germline V gives CDR1 GTSNPN, CDR2 SVGIG (reference sequence). V lost 3 bases to trimming and J lost 2 bases; unmatched junction nucleotides: 4. The DNA of the CDR3 is TGTGCCTGGAGCCCCGGACTAGCGGGGCAAGAGACCCAGTACTTC. It is translated as CAWSPGLAGQETQYF.

The chain combines TRBV5-6 with TRBJ2-5; weak D call: TRBD2 (6 bases). The germline gives CDR1 SGHDT, CDR2 YYEEEE. The V and J ends lost 4 bases and 5 bases respectively, with 15 bases between them. The CDR3 totals 14 residues. The CDR3 is CASSSPAGGETQYF. CDR3 DNA sequence: TGTGCCAGCAGCAGTCCTGCTGGGGGGGAGACCCAGTACTTC.

The rearrangement links TRBV11-3 to TRBJ2-1, with unresolved D. This CDR3 comprises 13 residues. Germline lookup yields CDR1 SGHNT and CDR2 YENEEA. V gave up 4 bases and J gave up 10 bases, with 14 bases separating them. CDR3 DNA: TGTGCCAGCAGCTACGGCGGCGAAGGCGAGCAGTTCTTC. This codes for CASSYGGEGEQFF.